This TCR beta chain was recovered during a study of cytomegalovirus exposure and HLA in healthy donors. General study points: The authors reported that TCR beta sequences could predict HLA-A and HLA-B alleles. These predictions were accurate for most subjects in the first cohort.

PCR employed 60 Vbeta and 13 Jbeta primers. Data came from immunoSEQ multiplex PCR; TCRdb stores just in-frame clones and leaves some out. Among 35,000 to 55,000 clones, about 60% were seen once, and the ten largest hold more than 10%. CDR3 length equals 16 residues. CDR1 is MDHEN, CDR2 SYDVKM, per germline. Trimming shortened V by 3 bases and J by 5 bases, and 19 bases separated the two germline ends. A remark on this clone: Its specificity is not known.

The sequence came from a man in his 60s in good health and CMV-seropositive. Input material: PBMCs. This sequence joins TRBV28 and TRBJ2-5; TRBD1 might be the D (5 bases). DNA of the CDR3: TGTGCCAGCAGTTTCCAATCAGGGTTGTCGGTCGAGACCCAGTACTTC. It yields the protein CASSFQSGLSVETQYF.